A selection of T cell receptor beta chains follows, all from one sample in a study of T cell repertoires in cytomegalovirus infection. Using its own MiXCR run on the reads, TCRdb lists one record per CDR3 protein. The sample lists around 740,000 distinct CDR3 sequences; roughly 35% were seen once. The sequenced sample was PBMCs. The receptor set was obtained from a human donor in good health (CMV status not recorded). Some clones in this sample may be carry-over from other donors' samples. Each CDR3 is given with its conserved first and last residue. A D gene is named only where the DNA matches it firmly. Size values are once, few and many counts, or a class for expanded clones, and some rows have none.

>TRBJ2-7|-|-|TRBV10-3
TGTGCCATAAACCGGGACATCGGAGGGGCTGGCGAGCAGTACTTC
CAINRDIGGAGEQYF
>TRBJ2-2|-|few|TRBV6-2/TRBV6-3
TGTGCCAGCAGTTACTCTAAGCGCACCGGGGAGCTGTTTTTT
CASSYSKRTGELFF
>TRBJ2-1|TRBD2|-|TRBV12-3/TRBV12-4
TGTGCCAGCAGCATGGGGTTAGCGGGGGGGCATGATGAGCAGTTCTTC
CASSMGLAGGHDEQFF
>TRBJ2-7|TRBD2|-|TRBV6-1
TGTGCCAGCAGTGAAGGGGCGCGGGGGGCGTCCTACGAGCAGTACTTC
CASSEGARGASYEQYF
>TRBJ1-6|TRBD1|few|TRBV6-6
TGTGCCAGCAGTTACTTGACCCGGGACAGGGTTGAGTGGGGGCTCAATTCACCCCTCCACTTT
CASSYLTRDRVEWGLNSPLHF
>TRBJ1-1|-|-|TRBV28
TGTGCCAGCATCGGGTTCACTGAAGCTTTCTTT
CASIGFTEAFF
>TRBJ2-2|TRBD2|few|TRBV6-6
TGTGCCAGCCTTAGCGGGGGGTACACCGGGGAGCTGTTTTTT
CASLSGGYTGELFF
>TRBJ2-5|-|-|TRBV10-3
TGTGCCATCAGTAGGACAGCCCAAGAGACCCAGTACTTC
CAISRTAQETQYF
>TRBJ1-5|-|many|TRBV28
TGTGCCAGCAGTTTAGCAGGCGGGGACGGGCAGCCCCAGCATTTT
CASSLAGGDGQPQHF
>TRBJ2-7|TRBD1|many|TRBV7-9
TGTGCCAGCAGCTTATGGGACAGAAACTACGAGCAGTACTTC
CASSLWDRNYEQYF
>TRBJ2-1|-|few|TRBV6-1
TGTGCCAGCAGTGAACGGGGGGCTTACTCCTACAATGAGCAGTTCTTC
CASSERGAYSYNEQFF
>TRBJ2-1|-|-|TRBV28
TGTGCCAGCAGTTTGTCGAGGGTTAATGAGCAGTTCTTC
CASSLSRVNEQFF
>TRBJ2-3|-|medium-sized|TRBV7-2
TGTGCCAGCAGCGGCCCACTCCCACCGCAGTATTTT
CASSGPLPPQYF
>TRBJ2-1|TRBD1|-|TRBV20-1
TGCAGTGCTAGACGGGACAGGGAGCCCCGGTTCTTC
CSARRDREPRFF
>TRBJ2-6|-|few|TRBV4-1
TGCGCCAGCAGCCAACTAACAGGCGACTCTGGGGCCAACGTCCTGACTTTC
CASSQLTGDSGANVLTF
>TRBJ2-2|TRBD2|-|TRBV18
TGTGCCAGCTCACCTTCGATAATTAGCGGGAGAGGCACCGGGGAGCTGTTTTTT
CASSPSIISGRGTGELFF
>TRBJ1-2|-|-|TRBV19
TGTGCCAGTAGTATTAGTCTTCGGGGGACCCCCTATGGCTACACCTTC
CASSISLRGTPYGYTF
>TRBJ2-7|TRBD2|few|TRBV20-1
TGCAGTGCTTCCGGGGGGGCCGGCGACGAGCAGTACTTC
CSASGGAGDEQYF
>TRBJ2-6|-|few|TRBV20-1
TGCAGTGCTAGTCGGGATCCTGGGGCCAACGTCCTGACTTTC
CSASRDPGANVLTF
>TRBJ2-2|TRBD2|-|TRBV28
TGTGCCAGCAGTTCCATGGCGGGAGGGTACACCGGGGAGCTGTTTTTT
CASSSMAGGYTGELFF
>TRBJ1-1|-|many|TRBV19
TGTGCCAGTAGTGATCCCCCTGGGGCAGCTTTCTTT
CASSDPPGAAFF
>TRBJ2-5|-|many|TRBV12-3/TRBV12-4
TGTGCCAGCAGTTTAGGGTCCCAAGAGACCCAGTACTTC
CASSLGSQETQYF
>TRBJ1-1|TRBD1|-|TRBV7-9
TGTGCCAGCAGCTCAAGACAGGGGGCGGCTTTCTTT
CASSSRQGAAFF
>TRBJ1-5|-|-|TRBV11-2
TGTGCCAGCAGCTTACGAGTCAATCAGCCCCAGCAATTT
CASSLRVNQPQQF
>TRBJ2-1|TRBD2|-|TRBV27
TGTGCCAGCAGTTCCCTAGCGGGAGGGTTCAATGAGCAGTTCTTC
CASSSLAGGFNEQFF
>TRBJ2-7|-|-|TRBV14
TGTGCCAGCAGCCCAGATAGGCGCGGGACCGAGCAGTACTTC
CASSPDRRGTEQYF
>TRBJ2-3|-|few|TRBV27
TGTGCCAGCAGTCCCAACGAGCACACAGATACGCAGTATTTT
CASSPNEHTDTQYF